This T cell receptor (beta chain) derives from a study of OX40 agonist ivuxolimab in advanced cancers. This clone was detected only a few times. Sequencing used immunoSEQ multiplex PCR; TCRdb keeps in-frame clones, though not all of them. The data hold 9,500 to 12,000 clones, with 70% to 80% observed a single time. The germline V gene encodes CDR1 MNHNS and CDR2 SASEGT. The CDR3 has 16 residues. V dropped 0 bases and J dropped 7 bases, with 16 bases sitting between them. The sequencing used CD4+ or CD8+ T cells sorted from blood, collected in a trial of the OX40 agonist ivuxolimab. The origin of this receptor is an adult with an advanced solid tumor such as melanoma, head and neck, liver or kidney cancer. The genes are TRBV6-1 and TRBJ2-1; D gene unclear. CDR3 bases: TGTGCCAGCAGTGAAGCGATCTGGGGATCTGAGAATGAGCAGTTCTTC. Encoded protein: CASSEAIWGSENEQFF.